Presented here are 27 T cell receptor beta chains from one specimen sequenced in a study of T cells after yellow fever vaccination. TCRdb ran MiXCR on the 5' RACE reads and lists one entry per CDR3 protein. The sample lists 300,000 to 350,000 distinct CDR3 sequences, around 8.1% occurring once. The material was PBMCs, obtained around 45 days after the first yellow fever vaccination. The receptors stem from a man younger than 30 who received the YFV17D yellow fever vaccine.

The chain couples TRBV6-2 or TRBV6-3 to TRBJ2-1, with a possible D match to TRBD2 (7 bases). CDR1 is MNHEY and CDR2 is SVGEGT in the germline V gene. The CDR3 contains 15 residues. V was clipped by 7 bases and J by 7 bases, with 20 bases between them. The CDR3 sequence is CASTKWGGARNEQFF. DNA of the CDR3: TGTGCCAGCACCAAGTGGGGGGGGGCACGGAATGAGCAGTTCTTC.

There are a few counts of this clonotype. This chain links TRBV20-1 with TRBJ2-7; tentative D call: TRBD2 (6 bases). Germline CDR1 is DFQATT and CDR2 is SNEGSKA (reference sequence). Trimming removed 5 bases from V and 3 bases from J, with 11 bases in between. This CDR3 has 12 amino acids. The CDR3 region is CSARGVHYEQYF. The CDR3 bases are TGCAGTGCTCGCGGGGTTCACTACGAGCAGTACTTC.

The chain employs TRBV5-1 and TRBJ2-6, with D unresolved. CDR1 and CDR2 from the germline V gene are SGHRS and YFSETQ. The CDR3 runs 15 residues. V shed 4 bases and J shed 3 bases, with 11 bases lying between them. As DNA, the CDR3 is TGCGCCAGCAGCCCCAAGGGCGATGGGGCCAACGTCCTGACTTTC. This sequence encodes CASSPKGDGANVLTF. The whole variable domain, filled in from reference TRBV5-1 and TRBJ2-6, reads KAGVTQTPRYLIKTRGQQVTLSCSPISGHRSVSWYQQTPGQGLQFLFEYFSETQRNKGNFPGRFSGRQFSNSRSEMNVSTLELGDSALYLCASSPKGDGANVLTFGAGSRLTVL.

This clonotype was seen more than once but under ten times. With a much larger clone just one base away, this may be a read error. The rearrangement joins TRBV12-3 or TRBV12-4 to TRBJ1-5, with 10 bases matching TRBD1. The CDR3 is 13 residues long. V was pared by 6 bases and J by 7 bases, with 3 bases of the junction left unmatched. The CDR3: CASRGQGEQPQHF. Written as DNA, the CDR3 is TGTGCCAGCAGAGGACAGGGGGAACAGCCCCAGCATTTT.

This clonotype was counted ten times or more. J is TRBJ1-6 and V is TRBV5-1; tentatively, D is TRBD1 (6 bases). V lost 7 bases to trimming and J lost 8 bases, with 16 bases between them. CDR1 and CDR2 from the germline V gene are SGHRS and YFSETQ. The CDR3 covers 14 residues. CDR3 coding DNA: TGCGCCAGCTCGACAGGATCTACGGATTCACCCCTCCACTTT. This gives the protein CASSTGSTDSPLHF.

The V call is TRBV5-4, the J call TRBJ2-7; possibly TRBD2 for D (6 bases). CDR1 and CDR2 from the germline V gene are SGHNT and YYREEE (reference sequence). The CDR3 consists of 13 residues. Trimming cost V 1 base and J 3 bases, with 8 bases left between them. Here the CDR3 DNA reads TGTGCCAGCAGCTTGATGGGGGGCTACGAGCAGTACTTC. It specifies CASSLMGGYEQYF.

CDR3 sequence: CASSSIPLAGGPYTQYF. The CDR3 region has the DNA TGTGCCAGCAGTTCTATACCACTAGCGGGGGGGCCTTATACGCAGTATTTT. J is TRBJ2-3 and V is TRBV6-2 or TRBV6-3, with 13 nucleotides matching TRBD2. Germline V CDR1 and CDR2: MNHEY, SVGEGT. V lost 4 bases and J lost 7; bases outside the gene matches: 11. The CDR3 sequence is 17 residues long.

CDR3 sequence (DNA): TGTGCCAGCAGCTCGGACAGGGTAGGAGAGACCCAGTACTTC. Residues: CASSSDRVGETQYF. This rearrangement joins TRBV7-2 to TRBJ2-5; 8 bases map to TRBD1. J gave up 4 bases and V 4 bases, and 5 bases lay outside the gene matches. This CDR3 is built from 14 residues. Per the germline V gene, CDR1 is SGHTA and CDR2 is FQGNSA.

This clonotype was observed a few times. CDR3: CASSFYRAPYNEQFF. In DNA, the CDR3 is TGTGCCAGCAGCTTTTACCGGGCGCCCTACAATGAGCAGTTCTTC. The rearrangement links TRBV7-7 to TRBJ2-1, with D hard to call. Trimming stripped 3 bases from V and 2 bases from J, with 11 bases between. CDR1 and CDR2 from the germline V gene are SSHAT and FNYEAQ (reference sequence). This CDR3 is 15 amino acids long.

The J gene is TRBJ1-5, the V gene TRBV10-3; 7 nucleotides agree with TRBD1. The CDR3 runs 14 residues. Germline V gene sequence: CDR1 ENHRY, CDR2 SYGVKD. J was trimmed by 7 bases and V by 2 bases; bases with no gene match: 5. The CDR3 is CAISEQGGSQPQHF. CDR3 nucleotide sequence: TGTGCCATCAGTGAGCAAGGGGGCAGCCAGCCCCAGCATTTT.

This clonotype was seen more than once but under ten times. The CDR3 DNA reads as TGCGCCAGCAGCGCCCAGGGTTCCAATAATTCACCCCTCCACTTT. Protein sequence: CASSAQGSNNSPLHF. The V and J genes are TRBV5-1 and TRBJ1-6; tentatively, D is TRBD1 (5 bases). The germline V gene has CDR1 SGHRS and CDR2 YFSETQ. Trimming took 4 bases from V and 5 from J, leaving 13 bases between them. This CDR3 region has 15 residues.

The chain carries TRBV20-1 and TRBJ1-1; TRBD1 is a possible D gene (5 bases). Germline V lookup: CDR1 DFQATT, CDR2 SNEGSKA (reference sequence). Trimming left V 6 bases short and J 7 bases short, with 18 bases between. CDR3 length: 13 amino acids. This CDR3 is CSAEDGGRSEAFF. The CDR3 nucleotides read TGCAGTGCCGAAGATGGGGGACGCAGTGAAGCTTTCTTT.

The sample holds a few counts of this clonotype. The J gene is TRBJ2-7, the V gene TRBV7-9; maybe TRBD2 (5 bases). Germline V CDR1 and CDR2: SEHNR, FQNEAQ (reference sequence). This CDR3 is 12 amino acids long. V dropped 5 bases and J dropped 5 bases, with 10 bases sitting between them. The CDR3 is CASSTGVHEQYV. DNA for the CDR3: TGTGCCAGCAGCACCGGGGTCCACGAGCAGTACGTC.

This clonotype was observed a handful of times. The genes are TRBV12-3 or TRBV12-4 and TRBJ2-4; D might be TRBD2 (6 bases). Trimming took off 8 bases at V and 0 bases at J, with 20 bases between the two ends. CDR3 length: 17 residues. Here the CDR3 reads CASSRGSGKLAKNIQYF. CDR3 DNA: TGTGCCAGCTCCCGGGGTAGCGGAAAGCTAGCCAAAAACATTCAGTACTTC.

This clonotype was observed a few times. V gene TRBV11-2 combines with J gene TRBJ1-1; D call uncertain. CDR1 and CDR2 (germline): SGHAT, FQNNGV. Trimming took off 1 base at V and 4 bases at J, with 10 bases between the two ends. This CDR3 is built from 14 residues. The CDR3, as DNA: TGTGCCAGCAGCTTAGGGCTGCGCGGCACTGAAGCTTTCTTT. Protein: CASSLGLRGTEAFF.

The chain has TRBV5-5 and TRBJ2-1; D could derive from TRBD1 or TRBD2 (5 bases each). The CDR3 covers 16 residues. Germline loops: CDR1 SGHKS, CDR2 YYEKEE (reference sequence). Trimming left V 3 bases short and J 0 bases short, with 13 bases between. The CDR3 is CASSSPGRSSYNEQFF. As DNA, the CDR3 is TGTGCCAGCAGCTCTCCGGGACGGAGCTCCTACAATGAGCAGTTCTTC.

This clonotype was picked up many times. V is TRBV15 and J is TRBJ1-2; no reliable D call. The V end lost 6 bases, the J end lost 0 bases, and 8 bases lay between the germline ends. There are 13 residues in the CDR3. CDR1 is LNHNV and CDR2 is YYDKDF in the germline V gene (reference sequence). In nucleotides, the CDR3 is TGTGCCACCAGTCCGGGAGCTAACTATGGCTACACCTTC. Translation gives CATSPGANYGYTF.

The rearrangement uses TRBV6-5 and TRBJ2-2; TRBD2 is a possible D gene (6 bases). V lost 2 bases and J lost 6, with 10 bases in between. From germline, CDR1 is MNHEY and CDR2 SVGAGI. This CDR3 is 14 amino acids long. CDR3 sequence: CASSYRDLSGELFF. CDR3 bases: TGTGCCAGCAGTTACCGGGACTTATCCGGGGAGCTGTTTTTT.

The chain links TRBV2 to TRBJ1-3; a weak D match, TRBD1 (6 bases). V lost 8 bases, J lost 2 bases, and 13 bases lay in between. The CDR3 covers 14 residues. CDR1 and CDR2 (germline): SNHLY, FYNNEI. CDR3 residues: CASRIQGPGNTIYF. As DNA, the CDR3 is TGTGCCAGCCGTATACAGGGACCTGGAAACACCATATATTTT.

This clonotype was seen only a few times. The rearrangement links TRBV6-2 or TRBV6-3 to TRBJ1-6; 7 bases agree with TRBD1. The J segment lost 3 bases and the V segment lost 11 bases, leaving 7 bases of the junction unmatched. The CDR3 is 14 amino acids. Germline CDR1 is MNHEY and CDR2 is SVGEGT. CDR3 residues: CAEKRTGYNSPLHF. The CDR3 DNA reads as TGTGCCGAAAAAAGGACAGGCTATAATTCACCCCTCCACTTT.

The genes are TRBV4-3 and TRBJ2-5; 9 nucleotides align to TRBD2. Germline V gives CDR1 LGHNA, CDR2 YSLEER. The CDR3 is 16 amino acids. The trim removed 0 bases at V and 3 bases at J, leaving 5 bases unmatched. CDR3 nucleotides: TGCGCCAGCAGCCAAGACAGCGGGGGGCCCGAAGAGACCCAGTACTTC. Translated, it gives CASSQDSGGPEETQYF.

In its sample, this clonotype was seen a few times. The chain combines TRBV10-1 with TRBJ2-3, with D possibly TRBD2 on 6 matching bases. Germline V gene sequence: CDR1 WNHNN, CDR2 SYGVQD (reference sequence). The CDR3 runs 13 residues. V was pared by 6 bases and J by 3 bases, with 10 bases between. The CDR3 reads CASREGPTDTQYF. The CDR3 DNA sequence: TGCGCCAGCAGGGAGGGGCCGACAGATACGCAGTATTTT.

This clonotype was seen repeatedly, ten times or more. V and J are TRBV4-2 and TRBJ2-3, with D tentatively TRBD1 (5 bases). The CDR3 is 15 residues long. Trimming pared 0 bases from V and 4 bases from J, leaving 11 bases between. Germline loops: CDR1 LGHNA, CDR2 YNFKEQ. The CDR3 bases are TGTGCCAGCAGCCAAGAGGGGTCAGGGCCAGATACGCAGTATTTT. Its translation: CASSQEGSGPDTQYF.

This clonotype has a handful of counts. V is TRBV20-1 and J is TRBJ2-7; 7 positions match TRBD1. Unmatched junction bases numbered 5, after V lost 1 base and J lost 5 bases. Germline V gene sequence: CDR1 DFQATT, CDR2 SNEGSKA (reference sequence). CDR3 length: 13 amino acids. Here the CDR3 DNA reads TGCAGTGCTAGAGGCCCCGGGACAGACGAGCAGTACGTC. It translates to CSARGPGTDEQYV.

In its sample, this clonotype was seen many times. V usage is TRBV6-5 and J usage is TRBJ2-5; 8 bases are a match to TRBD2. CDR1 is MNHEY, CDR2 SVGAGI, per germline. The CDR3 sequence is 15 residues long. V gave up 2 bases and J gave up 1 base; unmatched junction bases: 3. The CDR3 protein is CASSYGGGIQETQYF. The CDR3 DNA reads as TGTGCCAGCAGTTACGGCGGGGGGATCCAAGAGACCCAGTACTTC.

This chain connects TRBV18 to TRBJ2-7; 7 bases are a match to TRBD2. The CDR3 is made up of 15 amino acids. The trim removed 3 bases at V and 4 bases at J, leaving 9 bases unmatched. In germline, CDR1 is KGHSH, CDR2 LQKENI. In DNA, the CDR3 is TGTGCCAGCTCACCCCGGGAGGACGGTGCTTACGAGCAGTACTTC. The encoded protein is CASSPREDGAYEQYF.

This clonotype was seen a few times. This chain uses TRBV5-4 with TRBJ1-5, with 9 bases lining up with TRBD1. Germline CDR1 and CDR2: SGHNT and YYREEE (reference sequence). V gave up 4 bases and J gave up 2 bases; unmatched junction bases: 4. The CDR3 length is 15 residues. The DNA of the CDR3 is TGTGCCAGCAGCCCGGGACAGGGACGCAATCAGCCCCAGCATTTT. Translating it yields CASSPGQGRNQPQHF.